The 23 T cell receptor beta chains below come from one sample, sequenced in a study of blood T cell repertoires in COVID-19. The protocol was immunoSEQ multiplex PCR, while the TCRdb copy is restricted to in-frame clones and leaves out a portion. This table has some 240,000 clones, about 86% appearing once. Sequenced material: PBMCs or T cells enriched from blood (not recorded which). The source of these receptors is a man between 25 and 39 years old with acute COVID-19.

In DNA form, the CDR3 reads TGTGCCTGGAGTGTTGGGACAGGGGGTGAGTCCCAGCATTTT. Translating it yields CAWSVGTGGESQHF. The chain has TRBV30 and TRBJ1-5; 11 bases map to TRBD1. Trimming at V came to 0 bases and at J to 11 bases, leaving 6 bases not matched to a gene. The CDR3 has 14 residues. Germline lookup yields CDR1 GTSNPN and CDR2 SVGIG (reference sequence).

J is TRBJ2-7 and V is TRBV28, with 7 bases matching TRBD1. J lost 1 base, V lost 2 bases, and 14 bases had no gene match. This CDR3 contains 18 residues. Germline values: CDR1 MDHEN, CDR2 SYDVKM. CDR3 region: CASSLGYTRDSDSYEQYV. The DNA of the CDR3 is TGTGCCAGCAGTTTAGGATATACCCGGGACAGCGATTCCTACGAGCAGTACGTC.

The V and J genes are TRBV19 and TRBJ2-7; 8 nucleotides line up with TRBD1. The J segment lost 3 bases and the V segment lost 2 bases, leaving 0 bases of the junction unmatched. This CDR3 has 13 residues. CDR1 is LNHDA, CDR2 SQIVND, per germline (reference sequence). The CDR3 DNA reads as TGTGCCAGTAGTATAACAGGGGGCTACGAGCAGTACGTC. It encodes CASSITGGYEQYV.

The chain joins TRBV27 to TRBJ1-1; possible D gene TRBD1, 5 bases. CDR3 length: 17 residues. Looked up from germline, CDR1 is MNHEY and CDR2 is SMNVEV (reference sequence). The ends were cut back, 0 bases at V and 2 bases at J, with 16 bases in the middle. CDR3 nucleotide sequence: TGTGCCAGCAGTTTATCGGGCAGGGTGCACTATAACACTGAAGCTTTCTTT. It yields the protein CASSLSGRVHYNTEAFF.

Only a few counts were recorded for this clone. One end of the junction fails to match germline, which may point to a read error. This chain connects TRBV5-1 to TRBJ2-5; D possibly corresponds to TRBD2 (5 bases). CDR3 length equals 16 residues. Germline lookup yields CDR1 SGHRS and CDR2 YFSETQ. CDR3: CASSLALTRFEETQYF. The CDR3 nucleotides are TGTGCCAGCAGCTTGGCCCTAACTAGATTCGAAGAGACCCAGTACTTC.

The rearrangement uses TRBV30 and TRBJ2-2; D call uncertain. Germline V lookup: CDR1 GTSNPN, CDR2 SVGIG (reference sequence). This CDR3 is built from 16 residues. The ends were cut back, 3 bases at V and 6 bases at J, with 20 bases in the middle. CDR3 DNA: TGTGCCTGGAGATCACGAAGCCTACCGGGTTCCGGGGAGCTGTTTTTT. This translates into CAWRSRSLPGSGELFF.

The J gene is TRBJ2-7, the V gene TRBV6-5; tentative D call: TRBD2 (6 bases). This CDR3 has 14 residues. Trimming removed 4 bases from V and 2 bases from J, with 12 bases in between. CDR1 is MNHEY and CDR2 is SVGAGI in the germline V gene. CDR3 in DNA: TGTGCCAGCAGTTCGGGGGACGCTACCTACGAGCAGTACGTC. The encoded protein is CASSSGDATYEQYV.

The chain recombines TRBV29-1 with TRBJ2-1; 11 positions match TRBD2. The V segment lost 6 bases and the J segment 2 bases; nucleotides outside the gene matches: 9. Germline CDR1 SQVTM, CDR2 ANQGSEA. The CDR3 contains 16 residues. Written as DNA, the CDR3 is TGCAGCGTCGGACCTAGCGGGAGGAGGACCTACAATGAGCAGTTCTTC. Amino acid sequence: CSVGPSGRRTYNEQFF.

This clone is judged medium-sized. The CDR3 DNA follows: TGTGCCAGTAGTACTTTCGGGAACACCGGGGAGCTGTTTTTT. Its protein is CASSTFGNTGELFF. The rearrangement uses TRBV19 and TRBJ2-2; D not certain. Trimming removed 4 bases from V and 1 base from J, with 7 bases in between. The CDR3 has 14 amino acids. The germline V gene encodes CDR1 LNHDA and CDR2 SQIVND (reference sequence).

This chain joins TRBV7-2 and TRBJ2-1, with TRBD1 matching over 7 bases. The length of the CDR3 is 15 residues. Germline-derived CDR1 and CDR2 are SGHTA and FQGNSA. Losses at the gene ends were 8 bases for V and 8 bases for J; bases not matched to a gene: 15. CDR3 nucleotides: TGTGCCAGCGTCCCCCGGGCAGGGGGTAGTTATGAGCAGTTCTTC. It yields the protein CASVPRAGGSYEQFF.

The chain combines TRBV28 with TRBJ1-4, with 7 nucleotides matching TRBD1. The CDR3 has 15 residues. Germline values: CDR1 MDHEN, CDR2 SYDVKM. Germline trimming cut 6 bases from V and 10 bases from J; bases unmatched to any gene: 14. The CDR3 spells CASSTQGPSEGKLFF. Here the CDR3 DNA reads TGTGCCAGCAGCACACAGGGGCCAAGCGAAGGAAAACTGTTTTTT.

V gene TRBV5-6 combines with J gene TRBJ1-2; 7 bases match TRBD1. Losses at the gene ends were 4 bases for V and 7 bases for J; bases not matched to a gene: 10. CDR1 is SGHDT, CDR2 YYEEEE, per germline. There are 14 residues in the CDR3. CDR3 DNA: TGTGCCAGCAGCGAACCCAGGGGGTTAAGTGGCTACACCTTC. Encoded protein: CASSEPRGLSGYTF.

The chain employs TRBV2 and TRBJ1-2, with a possible D match to TRBD1 (5 bases). V lost 6 bases and J 0 bases, leaving 17 bases between the germline ends. CDR1 is SNHLY, CDR2 FYNNEI, per germline. CDR3 length equals 16 residues. The CDR3: CASSAMMGGTNYGYTF. The CDR3 region has the DNA TGTGCCAGCAGCGCAATGATGGGGGGAACTAACTATGGCTACACCTTC.

The rearrangement joins TRBV12-5 to TRBJ2-5; 10 bases align to TRBD2. Germline V gene data show CDR1 as LGHNT and CDR2 as FRNRAP. J gave up 2 bases and V 8 bases, and 2 bases lay outside the gene matches. The CDR3 length is 13 residues. The CDR3 loop is CASTSGVQETQYF. The CDR3 DNA follows: TGTGCTAGTACTAGCGGGGTACAAGAGACCCAGTACTTC.

The CDR3 sequence is CAWKRGGQGAQKEKLFF. The DNA of the CDR3 is TGTGCCTGGAAGAGGGGGGGACAGGGGGCCCAAAAGGAAAAACTGTTTTTT. The chain recombines TRBV30 with TRBJ1-4, with 12 bases identical to TRBD1. V trimming: 4 bases; J trimming: 8 bases; junction bases outside the gene matches: 14. Germline lookup yields CDR1 GTSNPN and CDR2 SVGIG (reference sequence). The CDR3 loop spans 17 amino acids.

The chain employs TRBV28 and TRBJ1-5, with 7 bases identical to TRBD1. The CDR3 contains 14 residues. Germline values: CDR1 MDHEN, CDR2 SYDVKM. The trim removed 6 bases at V and 3 bases at J, leaving 5 bases unmatched. DNA of the CDR3: TGTGCCAGCAGAGCGACAGGGAACAATCAGCCCCAGCATTTT. Its translation is CASRATGNNQPQHF.

This chain joins TRBV5-1 and TRBJ2-7; D is perhaps TRBD1 (5 bases). Germline CDR1 SGHRS, CDR2 YFSETQ. This CDR3 comprises 15 residues. The DNA of the CDR3 is TGTGCCAGCAGGGCTGGCCAAGGGGCCCGCTACGAGCAGTACGTC. It translates to CASRAGQGARYEQYV.

This clone has more than one count but fewer than ten. The chain links TRBV27 to TRBJ1-2; D possibly corresponds to TRBD1 (6 bases). The CDR3 has 15 residues. The V gene lost 3 bases and the J gene lost 1 base, with 12 bases spanning the gap. Germline V gene data show CDR1 as MNHEY and CDR2 as SMNVEV (reference sequence). CDR3 nucleotide sequence: TGTGCCAGCAGTTTTATCGGGGGGCTTAACTATGGCTACACCTTC. Translation: CASSFIGGLNYGYTF.

The rearrangement uses TRBV24-1 and TRBJ1-4, with D possibly TRBD1 on 6 matching bases. Germline-derived CDR1 and CDR2 are KGHDR and SFDVKD. The CDR3 length is 15 residues. Between the trimmed V and J ends, which lost 4 bases and 6 bases, there was a span of 14 bases. In DNA, the CDR3 is TGTGCCACCAGTGAGTCACAGGGCCTTGATGAAAAACTGTTTTTT. This codes for CATSESQGLDEKLFF.

The chain uses TRBV5-4 and TRBJ2-3; 9 bases are shared with TRBD1. Germline lookup yields CDR1 SGHNT and CDR2 YYREEE (reference sequence). This CDR3 region has 16 residues. With 4 bases clipped from V and 4 bases from J, the junction kept 10 bases outside the gene matches. The DNA of the CDR3 is TGTGCCAGCAGCGAGACCGGGACAGGGAGGGCAGATACGCAGTATTTT. It specifies CASSETGTGRADTQYF. Full variable domain (outside the CDR3, taken from reference TRBV5-4 and TRBJ2-3): ETGVTQSPTHLIKTRGQQVTLRCSSQSGHNTVSWYQQALGQGPQFIFQYYREEENGRGNFPPRFSGLQFPNYSSELNVNALELDDSALYLCASSETGTGRADTQYFGPGTRLTVL.

The genes are TRBV5-4 and TRBJ2-1, with D unclear. With 2 bases removed from V and 5 bases from J, the gap between germline ends came to 8 bases. This CDR3 has 13 residues. Germline V lookup: CDR1 SGHNT, CDR2 YYREEE (reference sequence). The CDR3 DNA sequence: TGTGCCAGCAGCTTTATTTTAAACAATGAGCAGTTCTTC. This sequence encodes CASSFILNNEQFF.

V usage is TRBV27 and J usage is TRBJ1-5, with TRBD1 matching over 10 bases. V gave up 6 bases and J gave up 4 bases; unmatched junction bases: 9. CDR3 size: 16 residues. Germline V gene lookup returns CDR1 MNHEY and CDR2 SMNVEV (reference sequence). CDR3 sequence reads: CASSTVGQGINQPQHF. The CDR3 DNA reads as TGTGCCAGCAGCACCGTGGGACAGGGGATTAATCAGCCCCAGCATTTT.

The chain joins TRBV9 to TRBJ2-1; 9 bases are a match to TRBD2. The CDR3 sequence is 18 residues long. Germline V gives CDR1 SGDLS, CDR2 YYNGEE. After removal of 6 bases from V and 6 bases from J, the junction contained 19 bases not matched to a gene. CDR3 sequence reads: CASNSRGGGRASANEQFF. The CDR3 DNA follows: TGTGCCAGCAACTCCCGGGGTGGCGGGAGGGCCTCGGCCAATGAGCAGTTCTTC.